This passage covers 21 T cell receptor beta chains from one sample sequenced in a study of cytomegalovirus exposure and HLA in healthy donors. Amplification used 60 Vbeta primers and 13 Jbeta primers. The method was immunoSEQ multiplex PCR; TCRdb's version includes in-frame clones alone and lacks a portion of them. Its table records some 150,000 clones. Sequenced sample: PBMCs. The receptors originated from a woman younger than 30 in good health and CMV-seronegative.

The rearrangement joins TRBV15 to TRBJ2-5; weak D call: TRBD1 (5 bases). The ends were cut back, 4 bases at V and 2 bases at J, with 11 bases in the middle. The germline gives CDR1 LNHNV, CDR2 YYDKDF (reference sequence). The CDR3 is 14 amino acids. The CDR3 DNA reads as TGTGCCACCAGCAAAACTGACAGTCAAGAGACCCAGTACTTC. Protein: CATSKTDSQETQYF.

The chain joins TRBV7-6 to TRBJ2-1; D might be TRBD2 (6 bases). The V gene lost 5 bases and the J gene lost 8 bases, with 19 bases spanning the gap. Germline values: CDR1 SGHVS, CDR2 FNYEAQ. This CDR3 has 15 residues. The CDR3 sequence: CASSNGGPLVDEQFF. The CDR3 nucleotides are TGTGCCAGCAGCAACGGGGGACCGCTAGTTGATGAGCAGTTCTTC.

The genes are TRBV11-2 and TRBJ2-3, with D unresolved. Germline V CDR1 and CDR2: SGHAT, FQNNGV. The CDR3 is made up of 13 amino acids. V shed 2 bases and J shed 4 bases, with 7 bases lying between them. CDR3 nucleotide sequence: TGTGCCAGCAGCTTAATGTTCTCAGATACGCAGTATTTT. Its translation: CASSLMFSDTQYF. The whole variable domain, remainder taken from reference TRBV11-2 and TRBJ2-3, is EAGVAQSPRYKIIEKRQSVAFWCNPISGHATLYWYQQILGQGPKLLIQFQNNGVVDDSQLPKDRFSAERLKGVDSTLKIQPAKLEDSAVYLCASSLMFSDTQYFGPGTRLTVL.

Turning to this clone: One junction end disagrees with the germline gene, perhaps due to a read error. The chain links TRBV13 to TRBJ2-1, with 16 bases lining up with TRBD2. The germline V gene encodes CDR1 PRHDT and CDR2 FYEKMQ (reference sequence). The CDR3 has 13 residues. In DNA form, the CDR3 reads TGTGCCAACAGCCCCGGGACTAGCGGGAGGGTGTTCTTC. This gives the protein CANSPGTSGRVFF.

This chain joins TRBV7-8 and TRBJ1-3; D gene ambiguous. V gave up 1 base and J gave up 0 bases, with 10 bases separating them. Germline lookup yields CDR1 SGHVS and CDR2 FQNEAQ. The CDR3 is 16 residues long. The CDR3 protein is CASSLVGVDSGNTIYF. The DNA for the CDR3 is TGTGCCAGCAGCTTAGTCGGGGTAGACTCTGGAAACACCATATATTTT.

The chain joins TRBV6-6 to TRBJ2-1; 14 bases agree with TRBD2. The CDR3 runs 16 residues. V shed 6 bases and J 8 bases; nucleotides not matched to a gene: 9. Germline CDR1 reads MNHNY; CDR2 reads SVGAGI (reference sequence). The CDR3 region has the DNA TGTGCCAGCAGCCGTGGACTAGCGGGAGGTTTGGATGAGCAGTTCTTC. Amino acids: CASSRGLAGGLDEQFF.

The chain carries TRBV18 and TRBJ2-2; TRBD2 matches 8 bases. There are 16 residues in the CDR3. J was trimmed by 2 bases and V by 6 bases; bases with no gene match: 8. Germline loops: CDR1 KGHSH, CDR2 LQKENI. The CDR3 spells CASSEVAGLNTGELFF. CDR3 DNA sequence: TGTGCCAGCTCCGAGGTAGCGGGGCTAAACACCGGGGAGCTGTTTTTT.

The chain is built from TRBV18 and TRBJ2-5; 11 nucleotides line up with TRBD1. Trimming cost V 3 bases and J 1 base; bases outside gene matches: 16. From germline, CDR1 is KGHSH and CDR2 LQKENI. The length of the CDR3 is 20 residues. The CDR3 sequence: CASSPPWGTRGQGGQETQYF. The CDR3 DNA is TGTGCCAGCTCACCTCCCTGGGGGACCAGGGGACAGGGGGGCCAAGAGACCCAGTACTTC.

The chain carries TRBV30 and TRBJ1-5; TRBD1 matches at 9 bases. This CDR3 spans 18 amino acids. The V gene's germline CDR1 is GTSNPN and CDR2 SVGIG (reference sequence). After removal of 4 bases from V and 0 bases from J, the junction contained 13 bases not matched to a gene. The CDR3: CAWTVAGTGSSSNQPQHF. In nucleotides, the CDR3 is TGTGCCTGGACTGTTGCCGGGACAGGGTCTTCTAGCAATCAGCCCCAGCATTTT.

The chain uses TRBV10-3 and TRBJ1-1; possibly TRBD1 for D (5 bases). This CDR3 spans 16 amino acids. Germline V gene data show CDR1 as ENHRY and CDR2 as SYGVKD. V lost 0 bases to trimming and J lost 0 bases, with 11 bases between them. CDR3 coding DNA: TGTGCCATCAGTGAGTCCGACAGATTCTTGAACACTGAAGCTTTCTTT. Protein product: CAISESDRFLNTEAFF.

The gene calls are TRBV7-9 and TRBJ2-7, with 8 bases fitting TRBD1. The CDR3 spans 13 residues. V gave up 3 bases and J gave up 6 bases; unmatched junction bases: 4. CDR1 and CDR2 from the germline V gene are SEHNR and FQNEAQ (reference sequence). CDR3 sequence reads: CASSFGQGGEQYV. The CDR3 region has the DNA TGTGCCAGCAGCTTCGGACAGGGAGGCGAGCAGTACGTC.

The chain uses TRBV7-3 and TRBJ2-5, with TRBD2 identical over 11 bases. With V trimmed by 5 bases and J by 5 bases, 7 bases remained unmatched. CDR3 size: 15 residues. Germline CDR1 reads SGHTA; CDR2 reads FQGTGA. CDR3 sequence: CASSMTSGKSETQYF. DNA for the CDR3: TGTGCCAGCAGCATGACTAGCGGGAAGTCTGAGACCCAGTACTTC.

The genes are TRBV27 and TRBJ1-5; D perhaps matches TRBD1 (5 bases). This CDR3 has 15 amino acids. V was shortened by 5 bases and J by 0 bases, with 11 bases between the two germline ends. Per germline, CDR1 MNHEY and CDR2 SMNVEV (reference sequence). This CDR3 is CASSPAGHSNQPQHF. Here the CDR3 DNA reads TGTGCCAGCAGTCCGGCCGGACATAGCAATCAGCCCCAGCATTTT.

The chain carries TRBV5-6 and TRBJ1-2; D possibly corresponds to TRBD1 (5 bases). The CDR3 is 13 amino acids. CDR1 SGHDT and CDR2 YYEEEE come from the germline V gene. V lost 4 bases and J 4 bases, leaving 11 bases between the germline ends. CDR3: CASSAGTGYGYTF. CDR3 DNA sequence: TGTGCCAGCAGCGCAGGGACTGGCTATGGCTACACCTTC. The complete variable domain, with remaining parts taken from reference TRBV5-6 and TRBJ1-2, reads DAGVTQSPTHLIKTRGQQVTLRCSPKSGHDTVSWYQQALGQGPQFIFQYYEEEERQRGNFPDRFSGHQFPNYSSELNVNALLLGDSALYLCASSAGTGYGYTFGSGTRLTVV.

The chain combines TRBV6-5 with TRBJ1-4; no definite D call. The CDR3 runs 13 residues. With 1 base removed from V and 5 bases from J, the gap between germline ends came to 5 bases. Per the germline V gene, CDR1 is MNHEY and CDR2 is SVGAGI. The CDR3 reads CASSYLQNEKLFF. For the CDR3, the DNA is TGTGCCAGCAGTTACTTACAGAATGAAAAACTGTTTTTT.

The chain uses TRBV7-7 and TRBJ2-1; 8 nucleotides match TRBD2. Germline V CDR1 and CDR2: SSHAT, FNYEAQ (reference sequence). This CDR3 is built from 14 residues. J gave up 7 bases and V 1 base, and 3 bases lay outside the gene matches. CDR3 in DNA: TGTGCCAGCAGCTTAGAACTAGCGGCGAATGAGCAGTTCTTC. The encoded protein is CASSLELAANEQFF.

The chain links TRBV4-2 to TRBJ2-7; TRBD2 matches 8 bases. CDR3 size: 15 residues. Germline CDR1 reads LGHNA; CDR2 reads YNFKEQ. J gave up 6 bases and V 0 bases, and 7 bases lay outside the gene matches. CDR3 DNA sequence: TGTGCCAGCAGCCAAGAGTTCGCGGGAGGTCGCGAGCAGTACTTC. This sequence encodes CASSQEFAGGREQYF.

This chain joins TRBV5-1 and TRBJ1-4; TRBD1 aligns across 8 bases. The CDR3 sequence is 15 residues long. The germline V gene has CDR1 SGHRS and CDR2 YFSETQ. J was trimmed by 7 bases and V by 2 bases; bases with no gene match: 7. This CDR3 is CASSFGQGGPEKLFF. In nucleotides, the CDR3 is TGCGCCAGCAGCTTTGGACAGGGAGGGCCTGAAAAACTGTTTTTT.

The chain couples TRBV5-1 to TRBJ2-2, with 8 bases fitting TRBD2. The V gene's germline CDR1 is SGHRS and CDR2 YFSETQ. The CDR3 spans 16 residues. Trimming took 0 bases from V and 0 from J; bases not matched to a gene: 1. The CDR3 region is CASSLGSGANTGELFF. CDR3 sequence (DNA): TGCGCCAGCAGCTTGGGTAGCGGGGCGAACACCGGGGAGCTGTTTTTT.

J is TRBJ1-3 and V is TRBV7-2, with D perhaps TRBD1 (6 bases). The CDR3 length is 13 residues. CDR1 SGHTA and CDR2 FQGNSA come from the germline V gene. Deletions cut 5 bases from V and 4 bases from J, with 9 bases between. CDR3 sequence (DNA): TGTGCCAGCAGCCCTGGACAGGGAAACACCATATATTTT. It is translated as CASSPGQGNTIYF.

The V and J genes are TRBV6-1 and TRBJ1-2, with 8 bases matching TRBD1. CDR1 and CDR2 from the germline V gene are MNHNS and SASEGT. The CDR3 has 18 amino acids. V shed 0 bases, J shed 7 bases, and the junction held 16 bases outside the gene matches. The CDR3 nucleotides read TGTGCCAGCAGTGAAGCGCTTGGGGTTAATACAGGGGGAGTTGGCTACACCTTC. Its translation: CASSEALGVNTGGVGYTF.